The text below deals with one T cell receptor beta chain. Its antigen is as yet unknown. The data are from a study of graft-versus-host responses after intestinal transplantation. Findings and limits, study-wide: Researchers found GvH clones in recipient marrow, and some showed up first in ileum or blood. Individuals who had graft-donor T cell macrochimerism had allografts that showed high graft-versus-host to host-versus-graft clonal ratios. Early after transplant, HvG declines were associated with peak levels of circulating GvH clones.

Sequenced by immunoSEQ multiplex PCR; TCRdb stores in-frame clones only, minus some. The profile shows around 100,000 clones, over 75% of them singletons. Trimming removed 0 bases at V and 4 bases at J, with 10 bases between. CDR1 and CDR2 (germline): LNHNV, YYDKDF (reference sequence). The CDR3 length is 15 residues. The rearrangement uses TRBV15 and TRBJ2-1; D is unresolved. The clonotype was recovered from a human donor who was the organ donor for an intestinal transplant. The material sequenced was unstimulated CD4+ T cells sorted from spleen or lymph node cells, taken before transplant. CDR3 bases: TGTGCCACCAGCAGAGATTTCATCTCTTACAATGAGCAGTTCTTC. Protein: CATSRDFISYNEQFF.